This T cell receptor (beta chain) was identified during a study of beta chain features in type 1 diabetes. The investigators reverse transcribed all of the isolated RNA, so they sequenced expressed TCRB transcripts. TCRdb's table, derived via immunoSEQ multiplex PCR, lists solely in-frame clones and lacks some. The sample yields a few hundred thousand clones, 30% seen once. The CDR3 is 16 residues long. J lost 0 bases, V lost 3 bases, and 4 bases had no gene match. The germline CDR1 and CDR2 sequences are SGHRS and YFSETQ. Source material: naive CD4+ T cells from blood. The rearrangement links TRBV5-1 to TRBJ2-4; 9 positions match TRBD2. The receptor was derived from a man between 18 and 35 years old in good health. The CDR3 region is CASSSSSGIAKNIQYF. The DNA for the CDR3 is TGCGCCAGCAGCTCCTCTAGCGGGATAGCCAAAAACATTCAGTACTTC.